The 15 T cell receptor beta chains below were found in one sample sequenced in a study of T cell responses to AZD1222 COVID-19 vaccine. Profiling relied on immunoSEQ multiplex PCR, and the TCRdb table lists in-frame clones only, not all of them. The sample yields 70,000 to 95,000 clones, just under 90% seen once. Sample: peripheral blood, taken on day 0 of MenACWY control vaccination. Receptor source: an adult in good health.

The chain carries TRBV18 and TRBJ2-7, with D possibly TRBD1 on 5 matching bases. Trimming removed 2 bases from V and 6 bases from J, with 11 bases in between. The CDR3 loop spans 13 amino acids. Germline CDR1 and CDR2: KGHSH and LQKENI. CDR3 sequence: CASSPSGMGEQYF. As DNA, the CDR3 is TGTGCCAGCTCACCATCAGGGATGGGCGAGCAGTACTTC.

This sequence joins TRBV6-5 and TRBJ1-2, with TRBD1 identical over 8 bases. The CDR3 loop spans 14 amino acids. Germline values: CDR1 MNHEY, CDR2 SVGAGI. V was clipped by 5 bases and J by 4 bases; unmatched bases: 6. CDR3 DNA: TGTGCCAGCAGTCACGGACAGGGCGGCTATGGCTACACCTTC. Translation: CASSHGQGGYGYTF.

J is TRBJ1-2 and V is TRBV29-1; D possibly corresponds to TRBD1 (5 bases). Germline V gene sequence: CDR1 SQVTM, CDR2 ANQGSEA. The CDR3 is 12 residues long. V lost 7 bases and J 7 bases, leaving 16 bases between the germline ends. As DNA, the CDR3 is TGCAGCGAAGTCCCGCCTACAGGTGGCTACACCTTC. Its translation: CSEVPPTGGYTF.

The CDR3 spells CASSQVRLGNLNTEAFF. CDR3 sequence (DNA): TGTGCCAGCAGCCAAGTTCGGTTGGGAAATTTGAACACTGAAGCTTTCTTT. The chain is built from TRBV3-1 (or the pseudogene TRBV3-2) and TRBJ1-1; D gene ambiguous. V shed 1 base and J shed 0 bases, with 15 bases lying between them. Germline CDR1 and CDR2: LGHDT and YNNKEL (reference sequence). The CDR3 is 17 residues long.

The chain carries TRBV29-1 and TRBJ2-5; D is perhaps TRBD1 (6 bases). Germline V gene data show CDR1 as SQVTM and CDR2 as ANQGSEA. Trimming stripped 8 bases from V and 4 bases from J, with 23 bases between. The CDR3 has 15 amino acids. DNA of the CDR3: TGCAGCTGCTTGAGAGGGGTGAACAGGGTAGAGACCCAGTACTTC. Protein product: CSCLRGVNRVETQYF.

The chain recombines TRBV6-6 with TRBJ1-2, with no clear D. Trimming stripped 6 bases from V and 8 bases from J, with 16 bases between. Germline V gene sequence: CDR1 MNHNY, CDR2 SVGAGI (reference sequence). This CDR3 region has 13 residues. For the CDR3, the DNA is TGTGCCAGCAGCGAGGGCCTCAAGGGAGGCTACACCTTC. Protein: CASSEGLKGGYTF.

This rearrangement joins TRBV25-1 to TRBJ2-7; D uncertain. The germline V and J ends were trimmed by 4 bases and 2 bases, with 12 bases remaining between them. This CDR3 comprises 14 residues. Germline-derived CDR1 and CDR2 are MGHDK and SYGVNS. The DNA for the CDR3 is TGTGCCAGCAGTGTCCCCGGCACCCCCTACGAGCAGTACTTC. Amino acids: CASSVPGTPYEQYF.

This chain joins TRBV10-3 and TRBJ2-5, with D uncertain. CDR3 length: 12 amino acids. CDR1 and CDR2 from the germline V gene are ENHRY and SYGVKD. V was pared by 2 bases and J by 2 bases, with 3 bases between. The CDR3 bases are TGTGCCATCAGTGAGCGGCAAGAGACCCAGTACTTC. Translated: CAISERQETQYF.

The chain uses TRBV6-5 and TRBJ1-6; D is perhaps TRBD1 (6 bases). Germline V lookup: CDR1 MNHEY, CDR2 SVGAGI. The CDR3 consists of 15 residues. Trimming pared 6 bases from V and 10 bases from J, leaving 19 bases between. CDR3 sequence (DNA): TGTGCCAGCAGCGCCCGGGACAAGAAAAGCTCACCCCTCCACTTT. Its translation is CASSARDKKSSPLHF.

The chain couples TRBV30 to TRBJ1-5, with no clear D. The CDR3 sequence is 15 residues long. With 1 base removed from V and 6 bases from J, the gap between germline ends came to 16 bases. Germline CDR1 reads GTSNPN; CDR2 reads SVGIG (reference sequence). CDR3 region: CAWSGAIAGGQPQHF. The DNA of the CDR3 is TGTGCCTGGAGTGGAGCAATCGCAGGTGGTCAGCCCCAGCATTTT.

J is TRBJ1-4 and V is TRBV18, with TRBD1 identical over 11 bases. The CDR3 extends over 15 amino acids. Unmatched junction bases numbered 4, after V lost 3 bases and J lost 7 bases. Germline-derived CDR1 and CDR2 are KGHSH and LQKENI. The CDR3 loop is CASSPPGQGGEKLFF. The CDR3 DNA is TGTGCCAGCTCACCTCCGGGACAGGGGGGTGAAAAACTGTTTTTT.

This chain connects TRBV19 to TRBJ1-2; D is unclear. The germline V and J ends were trimmed by 3 bases and 2 bases, with 4 bases remaining between them. The CDR3 sequence is 12 residues long. Germline values: CDR1 LNHDA, CDR2 SQIVND (reference sequence). The CDR3 nucleotides read TGTGCCAGTAGTATTTTGAACTATGGCTACACCTTC. Translating it yields CASSILNYGYTF. Combining the CDR3 with reference TRBV19 and TRBJ1-2 gives the whole variable domain DGGITQSPKYLFRKEGQNVTLSCEQNLNHDAMYWYRQDPGQGLRLIYYSQIVNDFQKGDIAEGYSVSREKKESFPLTVTSAQKNPTAFYLCASSILNYGYTFGSGTRLTVV.

V and J are TRBV4-1 and TRBJ2-3, with 10 nucleotides matching TRBD1. V was pared by 4 bases and J by 1 base, with 5 bases of the junction left unmatched. Looked up from germline, CDR1 is MGHRA and CDR2 is YSYEKL. The CDR3 is 16 residues long. CDR3 DNA: TGCGCCAGCAGCCCTTATGGGACAGGGGGCACAGATACGCAGTATTTT. It codes for CASSPYGTGGTDTQYF.

This chain connects TRBV30 to TRBJ1-5; D not certain. Germline assignment: CDR1 GTSNPN and CDR2 SVGIG (reference sequence). The length of the CDR3 is 14 residues. The V end lost 0 bases, the J end lost 4 bases, and 10 bases lay between the germline ends. DNA for the CDR3: TGTGCCTGGAGTGTACCCCGGACTAATCAGCCCCAGCATTTT. This codes for CAWSVPRTNQPQHF.

The V gene is TRBV29-1, the J gene TRBJ2-7, with D perhaps given as TRBD1 or TRBD2 (6 bases each). This CDR3 is 14 amino acids long. CDR1 is SQVTM and CDR2 is ANQGSEA in the germline V gene. V was trimmed by 8 bases and J by 4 bases, leaving 21 bases between them. The DNA for the CDR3 is TGCAGCCTCGAGGAGGGCAGGGGCGATTACGAGCAGTACTTC. Translating it yields CSLEEGRGDYEQYF.